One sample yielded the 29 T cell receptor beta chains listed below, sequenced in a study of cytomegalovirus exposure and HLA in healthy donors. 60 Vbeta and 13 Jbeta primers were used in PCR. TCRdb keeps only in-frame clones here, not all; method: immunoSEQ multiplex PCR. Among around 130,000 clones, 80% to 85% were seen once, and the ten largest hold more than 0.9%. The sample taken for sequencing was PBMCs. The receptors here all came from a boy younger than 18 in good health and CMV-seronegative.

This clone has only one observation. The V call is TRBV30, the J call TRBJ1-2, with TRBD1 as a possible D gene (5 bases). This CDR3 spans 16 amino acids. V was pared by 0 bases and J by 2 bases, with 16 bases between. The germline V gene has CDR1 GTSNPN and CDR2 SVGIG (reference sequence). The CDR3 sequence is CAWSVQRGRVNYGYTF. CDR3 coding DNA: TGTGCCTGGAGTGTACAAAGGGGCAGGGTCAACTATGGCTACACCTTC.

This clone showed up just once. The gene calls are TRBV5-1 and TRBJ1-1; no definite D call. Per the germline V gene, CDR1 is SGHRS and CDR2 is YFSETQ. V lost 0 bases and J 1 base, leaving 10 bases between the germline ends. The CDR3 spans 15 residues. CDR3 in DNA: TGCGCCAGCAGCTTGGGGCCTGGAGCGAACACTGAAGCTTTCTTT. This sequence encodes CASSLGPGANTEAFF.

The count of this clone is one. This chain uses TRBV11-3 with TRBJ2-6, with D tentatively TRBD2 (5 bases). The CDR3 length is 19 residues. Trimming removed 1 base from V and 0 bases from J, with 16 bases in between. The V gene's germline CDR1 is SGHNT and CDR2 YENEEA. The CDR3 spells CASSLGLRTGISGANVLTF. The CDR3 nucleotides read TGTGCCAGCAGCTTAGGGTTGCGGACTGGGATCTCTGGGGCCAACGTCCTGACTTTC.

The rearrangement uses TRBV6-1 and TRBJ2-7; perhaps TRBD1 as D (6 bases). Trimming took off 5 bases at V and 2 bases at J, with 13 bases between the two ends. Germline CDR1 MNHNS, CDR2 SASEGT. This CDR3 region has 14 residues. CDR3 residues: CASSNRDTAYEQYF. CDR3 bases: TGTGCCAGCAGTAACCGGGACACTGCCTACGAGCAGTACTTC.

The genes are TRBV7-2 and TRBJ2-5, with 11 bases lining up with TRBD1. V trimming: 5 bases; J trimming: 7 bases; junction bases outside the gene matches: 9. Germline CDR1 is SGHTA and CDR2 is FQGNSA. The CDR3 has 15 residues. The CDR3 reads CASSPPGQGAMTQYF. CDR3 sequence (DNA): TGTGCCAGCAGCCCCCCCGGACAGGGGGCTATGACCCAGTACTTC.

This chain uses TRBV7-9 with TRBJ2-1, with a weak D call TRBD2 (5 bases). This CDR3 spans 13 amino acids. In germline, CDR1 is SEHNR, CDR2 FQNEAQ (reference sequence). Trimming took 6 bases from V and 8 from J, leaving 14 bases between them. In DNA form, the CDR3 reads TGTGCCAGCAGTAGTACTAGGGCTGATGAGCAGTTCTTC. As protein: CASSSTRADEQFF.

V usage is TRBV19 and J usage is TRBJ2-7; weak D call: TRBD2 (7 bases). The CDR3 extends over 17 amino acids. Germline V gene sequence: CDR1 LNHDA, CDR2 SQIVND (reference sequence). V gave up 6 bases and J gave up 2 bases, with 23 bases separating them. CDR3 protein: CASSVRGAGDATYEQYF. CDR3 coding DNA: TGTGCCAGTAGCGTCCGGGGGGCAGGGGACGCAACCTACGAGCAGTACTTC.

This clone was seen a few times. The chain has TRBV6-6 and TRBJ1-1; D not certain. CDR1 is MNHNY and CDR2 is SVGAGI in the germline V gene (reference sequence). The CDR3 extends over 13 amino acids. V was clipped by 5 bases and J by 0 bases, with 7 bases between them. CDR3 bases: TGTGCCAGCAGTCCCGGTTTGAACACTGAAGCTTTCTTT. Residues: CASSPGLNTEAFF.

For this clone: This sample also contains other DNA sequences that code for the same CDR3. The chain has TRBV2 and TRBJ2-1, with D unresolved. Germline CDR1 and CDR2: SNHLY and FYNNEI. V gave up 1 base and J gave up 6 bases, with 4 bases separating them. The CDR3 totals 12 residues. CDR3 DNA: TGTGCCAGCAGTGAAGACTCCAATGAGCAGTTCTTC. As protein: CASSEDSNEQFF.

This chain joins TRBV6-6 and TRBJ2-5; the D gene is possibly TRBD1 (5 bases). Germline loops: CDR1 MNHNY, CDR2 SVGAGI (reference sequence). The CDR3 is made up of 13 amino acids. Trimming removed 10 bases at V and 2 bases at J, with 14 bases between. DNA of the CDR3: TGTGCCACCTCACCGACAGAACAAGAGACCCAGTACTTC. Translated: CATSPTEQETQYF.

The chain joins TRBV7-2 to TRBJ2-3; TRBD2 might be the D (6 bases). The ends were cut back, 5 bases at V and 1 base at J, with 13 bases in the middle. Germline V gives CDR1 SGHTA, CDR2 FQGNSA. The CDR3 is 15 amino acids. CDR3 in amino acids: CASSPAGTGTDTQYF. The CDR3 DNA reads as TGTGCCAGCAGCCCAGCCGGGACTGGCACAGATACGCAGTATTTT.

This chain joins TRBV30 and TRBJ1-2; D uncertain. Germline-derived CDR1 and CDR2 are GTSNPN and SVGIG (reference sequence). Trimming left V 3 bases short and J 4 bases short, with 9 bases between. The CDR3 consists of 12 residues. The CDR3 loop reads CAWRALGYGYTF. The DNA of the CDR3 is TGTGCCTGGAGGGCCCTAGGCTATGGCTACACCTTC.

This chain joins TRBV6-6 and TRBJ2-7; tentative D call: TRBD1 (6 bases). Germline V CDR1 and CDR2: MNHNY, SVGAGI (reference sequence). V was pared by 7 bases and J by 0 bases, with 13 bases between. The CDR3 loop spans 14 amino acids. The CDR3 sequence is CASTTQGSSYEQYF. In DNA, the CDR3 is TGTGCCAGCACTACACAGGGAAGCTCCTACGAGCAGTACTTC.

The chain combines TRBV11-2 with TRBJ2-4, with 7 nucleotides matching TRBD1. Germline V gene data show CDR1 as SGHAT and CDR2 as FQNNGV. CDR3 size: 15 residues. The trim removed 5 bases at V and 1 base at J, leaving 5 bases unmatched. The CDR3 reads CASSPDRAAKNIQYF. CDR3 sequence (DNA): TGTGCCAGCAGCCCTGACAGGGCGGCCAAAAACATTCAGTACTTC.

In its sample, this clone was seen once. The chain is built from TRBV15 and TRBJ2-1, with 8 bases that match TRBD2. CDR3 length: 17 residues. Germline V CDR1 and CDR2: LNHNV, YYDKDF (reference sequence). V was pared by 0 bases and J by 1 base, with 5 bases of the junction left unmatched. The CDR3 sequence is CATSREAGVSSYNEQFF. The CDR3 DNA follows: TGTGCCACCAGCAGAGAAGCGGGAGTGAGTTCCTACAATGAGCAGTTCTTC.

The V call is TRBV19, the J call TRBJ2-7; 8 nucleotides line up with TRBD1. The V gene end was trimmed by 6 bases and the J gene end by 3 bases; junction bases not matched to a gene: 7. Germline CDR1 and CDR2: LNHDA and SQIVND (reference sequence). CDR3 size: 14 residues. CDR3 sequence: CASSKGDRSYEQYF. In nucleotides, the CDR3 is TGTGCCAGTAGCAAGGGGGACAGGAGCTACGAGCAGTACTTC.

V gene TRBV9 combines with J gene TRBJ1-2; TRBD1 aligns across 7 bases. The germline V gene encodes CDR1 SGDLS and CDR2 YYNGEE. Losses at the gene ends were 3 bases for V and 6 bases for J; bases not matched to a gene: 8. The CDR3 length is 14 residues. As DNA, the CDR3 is TGTGCCAGCAGCGCGACAGGGACCTTCGATGGCTACACCTTC. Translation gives CASSATGTFDGYTF.

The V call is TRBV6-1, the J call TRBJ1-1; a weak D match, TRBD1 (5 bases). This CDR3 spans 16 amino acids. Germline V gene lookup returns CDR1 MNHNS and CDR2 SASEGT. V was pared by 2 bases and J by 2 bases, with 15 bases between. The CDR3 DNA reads TGTGCCAGCAGTGAACCCCGTTGGGGGGTAAACACTGAAGCTTTCTTT. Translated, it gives CASSEPRWGVNTEAFF.

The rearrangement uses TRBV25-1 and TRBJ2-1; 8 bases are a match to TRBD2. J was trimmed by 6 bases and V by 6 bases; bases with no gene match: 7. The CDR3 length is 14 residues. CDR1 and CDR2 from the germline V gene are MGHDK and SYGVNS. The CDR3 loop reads CASRGPAGGNEQFF. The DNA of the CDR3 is TGTGCCAGCAGGGGGCCGGCGGGAGGCAATGAGCAGTTCTTC. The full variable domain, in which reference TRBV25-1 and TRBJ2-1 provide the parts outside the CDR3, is EADIYQTPRYLVIGTGKKITLECSQTMGHDKMYWYQQDPGMELHLIHYSYGVNSTEKGDLSSESTVSRIRTEHFPLTLESARPSHTSQYLCASRGPAGGNEQFFGPGTRLTVL.

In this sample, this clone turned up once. Here the CDR3 reads CASSLEGTGSYEQYF. For the CDR3, the DNA is TGTGCCAGCAGCTTAGAAGGGACAGGGTCCTACGAGCAGTACTTC. The rearrangement links TRBV7-9 to TRBJ2-7, with TRBD1 identical over 9 bases. The germline gives CDR1 SEHNR, CDR2 FQNEAQ (reference sequence). V shed 1 base and J 1 base; nucleotides not matched to a gene: 2. This CDR3 has 15 residues.

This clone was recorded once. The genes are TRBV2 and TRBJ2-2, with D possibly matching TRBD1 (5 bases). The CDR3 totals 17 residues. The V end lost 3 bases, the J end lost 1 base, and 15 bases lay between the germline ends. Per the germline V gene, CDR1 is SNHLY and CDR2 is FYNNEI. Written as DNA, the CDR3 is TGTGCCAGCAGTGAGGGGCCCTCACAATGGAACACCGGGGAGCTGTTTTTT. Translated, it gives CASSEGPSQWNTGELFF. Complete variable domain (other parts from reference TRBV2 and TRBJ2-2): EPEVTQTPSHQVTQMGQEVILRCVPISNHLYFYWYRQILGQKVEFLVSFYNNEISEKSEIFDDQFSVERPDGSNFTLKIRSTKLEDSAMYFCASSEGPSQWNTGELFFGEGSRLTVL.

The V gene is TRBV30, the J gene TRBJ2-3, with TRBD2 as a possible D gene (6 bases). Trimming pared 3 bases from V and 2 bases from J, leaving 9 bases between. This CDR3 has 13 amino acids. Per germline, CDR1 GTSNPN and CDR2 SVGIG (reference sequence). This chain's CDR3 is CAWSGGATDTQYF. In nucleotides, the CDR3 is TGTGCCTGGAGCGGGGGAGCCACAGATACGCAGTATTTT.

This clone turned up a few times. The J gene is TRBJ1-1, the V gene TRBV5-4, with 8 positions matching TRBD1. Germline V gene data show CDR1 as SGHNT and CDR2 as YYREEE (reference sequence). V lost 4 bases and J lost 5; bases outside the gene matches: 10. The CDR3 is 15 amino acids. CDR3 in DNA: TGTGCCAGCAGCCCCGGGGACAGGAGGGAGACTGAAGCTTTCTTT. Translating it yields CASSPGDRRETEAFF.

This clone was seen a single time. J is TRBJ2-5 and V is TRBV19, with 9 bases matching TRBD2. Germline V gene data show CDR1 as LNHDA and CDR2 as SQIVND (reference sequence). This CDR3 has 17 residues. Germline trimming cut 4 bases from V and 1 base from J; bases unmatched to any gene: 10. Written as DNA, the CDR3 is TGTGCCAGTAGTAGGACCGGGACTAGCTCGTCCCAAGAGACCCAGTACTTC. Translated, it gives CASSRTGTSSSQETQYF.

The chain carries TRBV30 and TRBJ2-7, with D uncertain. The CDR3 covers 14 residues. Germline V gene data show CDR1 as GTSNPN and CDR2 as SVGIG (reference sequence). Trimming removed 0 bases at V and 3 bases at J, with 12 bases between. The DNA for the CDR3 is TGTGCCTGGAGTGTAAAACTACTGAACTACGAGCAGTACTTC. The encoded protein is CAWSVKLLNYEQYF.

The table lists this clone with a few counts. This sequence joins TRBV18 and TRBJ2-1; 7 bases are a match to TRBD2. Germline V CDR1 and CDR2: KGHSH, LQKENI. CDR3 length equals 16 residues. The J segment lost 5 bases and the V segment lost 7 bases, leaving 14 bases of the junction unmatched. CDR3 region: CASLKSIAGGDNEQFF. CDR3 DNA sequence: TGTGCCAGCTTAAAGTCTATAGCGGGCGGCGACAATGAGCAGTTCTTC.

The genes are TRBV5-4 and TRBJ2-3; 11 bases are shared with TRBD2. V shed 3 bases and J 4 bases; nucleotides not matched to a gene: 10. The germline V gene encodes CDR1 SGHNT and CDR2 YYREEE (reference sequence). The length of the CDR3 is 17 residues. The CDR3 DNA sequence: TGTGCCAGCAGCTGGACTACTAGCGGGAGAAGTGCAGATACGCAGTATTTT. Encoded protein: CASSWTTSGRSADTQYF.

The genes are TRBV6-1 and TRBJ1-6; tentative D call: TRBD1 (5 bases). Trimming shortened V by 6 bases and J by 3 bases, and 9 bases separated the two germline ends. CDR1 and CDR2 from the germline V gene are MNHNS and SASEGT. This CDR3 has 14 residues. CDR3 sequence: CASRGGGYNSPLHF. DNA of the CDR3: TGTGCCAGCAGGGGCGGGGGCTATAATTCACCCCTCCACTTT.

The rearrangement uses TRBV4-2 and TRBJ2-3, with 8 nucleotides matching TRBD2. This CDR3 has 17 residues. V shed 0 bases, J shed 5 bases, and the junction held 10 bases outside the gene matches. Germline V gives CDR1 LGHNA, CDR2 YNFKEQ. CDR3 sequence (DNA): TGTGCCAGCAGCCAAGATGTGGGTACGGGAGGGAGAGATACGCAGTATTTT. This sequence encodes CASSQDVGTGGRDTQYF.